The present TCR beta chain was sequenced within a study of PD-1 blockade in mismatch repair-deficient tumors. Study at large: All were previously treated, progressing patients with some twelve mismatch repair-deficient cancer types. Study-wide points: After pembrolizumab, tumor-resident clones rose rapidly, then generally contracted before radiologic responses.

Mismatch repair deficiency was confirmed in all patients, by PCR or immunohistochemistry. Profiling relied on immunoSEQ multiplex PCR, and the TCRdb table lists in-frame clones only, not all of them. This table holds about 39,000 clones, roughly 83% found once. Germline V lookup: CDR1 MDHEN, CDR2 SYDVKM. The CDR3 extends over 15 amino acids. The trim removed 4 bases at V and 3 bases at J, leaving 8 bases unmatched. For this clone: The target antigen is unknown.

This sample comprised PBMCs, obtained 38 weeks after starting pembrolizumab. The source of this sequence is an adult with mismatch repair-deficient cancer. This sequence joins TRBV28 and TRBJ1-1, with 7 bases lining up with TRBD1. The CDR3, as DNA: TGTGCCAGCAGTTACGACAGGGAGGTTGACACTGAAGCTTTCTTT. Protein sequence: CASSYDREVDTEAFF. The entire variable domain, with the rest obtained from reference TRBV28 and TRBJ1-1, is as follows: DVKVTQSSRYLVKRTGEKVFLECVQDMDHENMFWYRQDPGLGLRLIYFSYDVKMKEKGDIPEGYSVSREKKERFSLILESASTNQTSMYLCASSYDREVDTEAFFGQGTRLTVV.